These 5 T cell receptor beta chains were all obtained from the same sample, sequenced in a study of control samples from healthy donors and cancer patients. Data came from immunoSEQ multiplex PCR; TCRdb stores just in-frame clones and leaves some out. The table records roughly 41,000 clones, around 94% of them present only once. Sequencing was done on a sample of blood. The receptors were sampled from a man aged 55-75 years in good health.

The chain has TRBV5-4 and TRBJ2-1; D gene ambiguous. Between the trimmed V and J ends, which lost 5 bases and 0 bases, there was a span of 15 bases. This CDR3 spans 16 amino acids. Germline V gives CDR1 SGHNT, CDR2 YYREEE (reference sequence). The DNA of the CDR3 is TGTGCCAGCAGTCCTCGAATGACACCCTCCTACAATGAGCAGTTCTTC. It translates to CASSPRMTPSYNEQFF. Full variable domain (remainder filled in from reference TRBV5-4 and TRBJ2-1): ETGVTQSPTHLIKTRGQQVTLRCSSQSGHNTVSWYQQALGQGPQFIFQYYREEENGRGNFPPRFSGLQFPNYSSELNVNALELDDSALYLCASSPRMTPSYNEQFFGPGTRLTVL.

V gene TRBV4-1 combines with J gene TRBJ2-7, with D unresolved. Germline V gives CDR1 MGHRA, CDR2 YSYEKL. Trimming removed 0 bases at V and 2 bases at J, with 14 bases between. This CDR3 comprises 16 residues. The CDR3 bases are TGCGCCAGCAGCCAAGATTTAGGAGATCACACCTACGAGCAGTACTTC. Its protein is CASSQDLGDHTYEQYF.

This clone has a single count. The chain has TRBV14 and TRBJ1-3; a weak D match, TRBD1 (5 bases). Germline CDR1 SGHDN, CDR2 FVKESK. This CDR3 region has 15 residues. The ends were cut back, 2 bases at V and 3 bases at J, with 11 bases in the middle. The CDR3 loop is CASSQSQGVGNTIYF. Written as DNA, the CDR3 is TGTGCCAGCAGCCAATCACAAGGGGTTGGAAACACCATATATTTT.

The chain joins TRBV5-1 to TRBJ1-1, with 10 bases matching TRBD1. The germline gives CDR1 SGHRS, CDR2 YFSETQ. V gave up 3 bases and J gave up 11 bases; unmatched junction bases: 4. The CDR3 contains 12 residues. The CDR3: CASSSGQGRAFF. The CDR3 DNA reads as TGCGCCAGCAGCTCGGGACAGGGGAGGGCTTTCTTT.

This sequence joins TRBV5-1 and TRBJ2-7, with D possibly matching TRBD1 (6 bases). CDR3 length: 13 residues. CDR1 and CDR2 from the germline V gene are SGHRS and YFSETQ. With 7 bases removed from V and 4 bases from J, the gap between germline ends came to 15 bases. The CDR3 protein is CASWTPGQYEQYF. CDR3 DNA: TGCGCCAGCTGGACCCCCGGACAGTACGAGCAGTACTTC.